This entry is about one T cell receptor beta chain. Its antigen is not yet known. The input lacks base qualities; no much larger clone sits a single base away. The record originates from a study of T cell responses to AZD1222 COVID-19 vaccine (dated by TCRdb to about 2021). Describing the broader study: A total of under 250 trial participants underwent TCR sequencing, of whom 200 to 220 had received two doses of AZD1222 and about 25 had received two doses of the MenACWY control vaccine. Trial participants were enrolled by age into 18-55, 56-69 and 70-plus year subgroups, with approximately 160, 26 and 62 TCR-sequenced participants respectively. Results the study describes overall, beyond this receptor: Conclusions about previously exposed vaccinees are limited because only 6 or 7 AZD1222 recipients were SARS-CoV-2 seropositive at baseline. Reportedly, almost half of the unique spike-specific TCRs recognized epitopes lying outside the regions that are mutated in the B.1.351 and B.1.1.7 variants. Participants were mostly white British and included more females than males, and it was suggested by the authors that clonal diversity may have been underestimated. Because no day 14 peak-response samples were available, the repertoires could be characterized only after the peak T cell response. In the small 56-69-year group, the increase in depth fell short of significance, most likely because of low power. A significant rise in spike-specific TCR breadth and depth was observed after two AZD1222 doses relative to day 0 and relative to MenACWY recipients. Vaccine-associated CD4 TCRs spanned the whole spike protein, with dominant responses in regions 160-218 and 743-854.

The time point label for this specimen denotes: about 28 days (+/-7) after the second vaccine dose. AZD1222 recipients with second doses at about 4 weeks or about 12 weeks were pooled, because spike-specific TCR depth and breadth did not differ between schedules. Vaccinee samples came from UK trials COV001 and COV002, including a single-blind randomized controlled phase 2/3 trial of AZD1222 (ChAdOx1 nCoV-19) in healthy adults. For TCRbeta chain sequencing, PBMC samples were collected from trial participants at day 0 and at day 28 after the second dose. The CDR3 regions of human TCRbeta chains were analyzed by immunosequencing. The study's processing was this. Repertoire TCRs were checked for matches against a reference library of SARS-CoV-2-specific TCRs that had been generated using the MIRA antigen-specificity platform. Breadth was defined as the fraction of unique TCRs that were SARS-CoV-2-associated. Depth was defined as the fraction of total T cells that were SARS-CoV-2-associated. Each spike-specific TCR was assigned to its reactive spike region and to a CD4 or CD8 class using the MIRA data. Log10-transformed breadth and depth values were compared by one-way ANOVA with Sidak's multiple comparisons tests. TCRdb provides this immuneACCESS table in a form limited to in-frame rearrangements. Some clones are lacking; in checked studies, under half of them reflect an unresolved V gene, and why the rest are absent is not known. V, J and clone size are those of that table, while D and trimming were read from the DNA. This sample holds some 130,000 clones; 85% to 95% were observed only once. The ten top clones hold approximately 7% of the sample.

The receptor was derived from an adult who received the AZD1222 COVID-19 vaccine. This specimen was peripheral blood, taken 28 days after the second AZD1222 dose.

The sequenced DNA: TGTGCCAGTCAGAATGAGCAGTTCTTC. Protein translation: CASQNEQFF. This chain joins TRBV19 to TRBJ2-1; no D gene call is confident. Trimming at the junction amounts to 8 bases on V and 7 bases on J, and the germline ends lie 3 bases apart. There are 9 amino acids in the CDR3, from cysteine to phenylalanine inclusive. Only the CDR3 region is kept as DNA, spanning 27 bases read in frame from base 1. CDR1 and CDR2 are read off the germline V gene (reference sequence) as LNHDA and SQIVND. When the CDR3 is completed using the reference TRBV19 and TRBJ2-1 genes on either side, the full variable domain is DGGITQSPKYLFRKEGQNVTLSCEQNLNHDAMYWYRQDPGQGLRLIYYSQIVNDFQKGDIAEGYSVSREKKESFPLTVTSAQKNPTAFYLCASQNEQFFGPGTRLTVL.